This T cell receptor (beta chain) was documented in a study of response to subunit inactivated influenza vaccine. Points from the study as a whole: T cells newly recruited by each seasonal influenza vaccination are few, the authors suggested.

Germline lookup yields CDR1 MNHNS and CDR2 SASEGT. There are 13 residues in the CDR3. Trimming removed 6 bases from V and 3 bases from J, with 8 bases in between. With regard to this clonotype: Its target is not known.

TCRdb reprocessed the RT-PCR reads with MiXCR, giving one entry per CDR3 protein. The table has a few hundred thousand distinct CDR3 sequences, around 15% seen once; the top ten hold around 10%. V usage is TRBV6-1 and J usage is TRBJ1-4; D gene ambiguous. The material sequenced was PBMCs from blood, taken 12 days after vaccination. The clonotype originates from a man aged 50 to 59 who received an inactivated influenza vaccine. CDR3 sequence reads: CASSQVPNEKLFF. The CDR3 DNA reads TGTGCCAGCAGCCAGGTGCCTAATGAAAAACTGTTTTTT.